This TCR beta chain comes out of a study of cytomegalovirus exposure and HLA in healthy donors (dated by TCRdb to 2015 to 2018). Turning to the overall study: In an earlier analysis of 450 to 750 of the donors, about 260 Gb of sequence data and about 110 million unique TCR beta sequences from about 179 million T cells were reported. A later genetic analysis took genome-wide SNP genotypes for about three fifths of the 666 donors and used that subset as a discovery cohort. Using immunosequencing, the study profiled T cell repertoires from some 670 subjects and related those repertoires to cytomegalovirus serostatus. To predict cytomegalovirus infection status, the study brought together high-throughput TCR immunosequencing, statistical association of individual TCRs with disease status, and machine learning. Donor age, sex, ethnicity and CMV serostatus were collected together with the repertoire data. Roughly 300 gigabases of sequencing data and tens of millions of unique TCR sequences were included in an early release covering 500 to 750 HLA-typed donors. The study aimed to test whether cataloging public T cell receptors could reveal signatures of past pathogen exposure. Along with the roughly 610-subject first cohort, a separate validation cohort of over a hundred different subjects was used. Of the 350 to 450 genotyped donors, roughly 80% fell in the genetic ancestry cluster associated with self-reported Caucasian donors. Every discovery cohort repertoire had been produced on one sequencing platform. Because of strong linkage in the cohort, roughly five DR-DQ haplotypes were treated as single units for association and clustering. Among a few hundred genotyped donors of the cohort, an average of 235,054 unique TCR beta nucleotide sequences were sequenced per donor, about a sixth of them non-productive. In the later analysis, no new phenotypic data were used to find candidate immune exposures; instead, reliance was placed on TCR beta sequences and their occurrence across donors. Typing coverage differed by locus: A, B, C, DRB1 and DQB1 were typed in roughly 620-630 donors, DQA1 in about 500, DPA1 in 600 to 610, and DPB1 in just under 490. HLA typing included class I and class II loci at four-digit resolution. A later analysis re-examined previously published TCR beta repertoires from just over 650 donors and added high-resolution HLA genotyping to investigate patterns of TCR occurrence. An earlier analysis of approximately 580 of the donors used high-throughput TCR beta sequencing to judge whether each TCR beta V gene segment behaved as functional or pseudogenic. The paper as a whole reports these results and caveats: The sequencing pipeline was judged likely to have produced a cluster of highly shared sequence variants as a technical artifact. The authors suggested that the approach could potentially be extended to other disease states and immunological phenotypes. A later analysis associated about 17,000 TCR beta sequences with specific HLA alleles at a false discovery rate of 0.05. Broadly in line with IMGT annotations, most TCR beta V segments showed up in productive rearrangements about 87% or about 30% of the time in an earlier analysis of under 700 of the donors. The classifier was reported to diagnose cytomegalovirus status with high specificity and sensitivity in both the original cohort and the validation cohort. When HLA alleles, especially DR and DQ, strongly co-occurred, attributing TCR associations to individual alleles was difficult. Sequencing depth was assumed to be roughly uniform across donors in the presence/absence analyses, though that assumption may not hold. Around 16 rarely observed V segments, including chromosome 9 orphons, were excluded from the earlier analysis of about 500 of the donors because counts were too low. A further reported finding was that TCR beta sequences accurately predicted the HLA-A and HLA-B alleles for most subjects in the first cohort. In a later analysis, several top co-occurrence clusters were reported to appear linked to parvovirus B19, influenza, CMV and Epstein-Barr virus. In a later genetic analysis, a missense DCLRE1C variant was associated with V-gene and J-gene trimming of TCR beta chains, and the association was replicated in an independent cohort. Across donors, most TCR sequences were observed very rarely, whereas some public TCRs were present in many individuals. In this cohort, only TCR beta chains were sequenced, and detectable features were limited by the absence of alpha or paired-chain data. Some IMGT-functional V segments, including TRBV6-2 and TRBV6-3, could not be told apart with the 87-base-pair reads, so those segments were excluded. Correlated functional status among segregating V segments might be attributable to linkage disequilibrium, but an unknown experimental factor could not be ruled out. In vitro tests confirmed that three of the cytomegalovirus-associated TCR beta chains recognize cytomegalovirus antigens. In a later analysis, TCR association rates were found to vary across HLA loci, with the most associated TCRs seen for DRB1 alleles and the fewest for HLA-C alleles. CMV serostatus was the only immune exposure information available for the cohort. According to a later analysis, most CMV-associated TCR beta chains appeared to be HLA-restricted, and the HLA associations seemed to be driven largely by CMV exposure. The study gave a list of around 170 TCR beta chains associated with cytomegalovirus. Compared with the roughly 700-donor mean, donors in an Asian-associated ancestry cluster had fewer N-insertions in productive TCRs, according to a later genetic analysis. Compared with equally common non-associated chains, HLA-associated TCR beta chains in a later analysis were more clonally expanded and had lower generation probabilities. Because HLA typing was missing for some donors at each locus, association tests included only the typed subset.

Receptors were amplified or captured by the immunoSEQ multiplex PCR assay. A mixture of 60 forward primers for TCR Vbeta segments and 13 reverse primers for TCR Jbeta segments was used in the multiplex PCR. The CDR3 region of rearranged TCR beta genes was amplified from genomic DNA by a multiplex PCR assay. The amplified TCR beta libraries were sequenced on the Illumina HiSeq System as 87-base-pair reads. Concerning the study's data processing: In a later analysis, around 80 million unique TCR beta chains were counted across the 650 to 750 repertoires, and roughly 11 million of these chains were shared by at least two donors. Raw reads were error-corrected and collapsed into unique sequences with a nearest-neighbor algorithm that merged closely related sequences to remove PCR and sequencing errors. To assign V, D and J gene segments, CDR3 sequences were aligned to IMGT reference sequences. For a sequence to be retained, at least a six-nucleotide match to both a V gene segment and a J gene segment was required. Rearrangements were classified as productive when the CDR3 lacked stop codons and remained in frame with V and J, and all other rearrangements were classified as non-productive. CDR3 was defined according to IMGT convention as the region running from the second conserved V-encoded cysteine to the conserved J-encoded phenylalanine. In an earlier analysis of some 550 of the donors, sequences lacking an unambiguous match to a single V gene segment were excluded. In an earlier analysis of approximately 590 of the donors, V segments were called functional above 56.7% productive rearrangements and were called segregating when the between-donor standard deviation exceeded 5%. A statistical classification framework was built to diagnose cytomegalovirus status from the catalog of TCR beta chain sequences. In a later analysis, V and J genes were assigned by comparing TCR nucleotide sequences against IMGT/GENE-DB human TR gene sequences. Using the TCRdist pipeline, a later analysis assigned CDR3 sequences along with most-parsimonious VDJ recombination scenarios. In a later analysis, each TCR beta chain was defined by its CDR3 amino acid sequence together with its V-gene family, and reads without a unique V-gene family were excluded. A later analysis removed 592 highly shared, low-generation-probability nucleotide sequences to deal with suspected cross-contamination and a sequencing artifact. In a later analysis, a clonal expansion index was calculated for each public chain from normalized within-repertoire ranks of inferred template counts. In a later analysis, generation probabilities were computed with a VDJ recombination model fitted to out-of-frame rearrangements, and the resulting probabilities were checked against IGoR. In a later analysis, TCR-TCR, TCR-HLA and TCR-CMV co-occurrence was scored with hypergeometric tests, and a repertoire-size bias correction was applied to TCR pairs. In a later analysis, false discovery rates were estimated by permuting HLA or CMV assignments 20 times. A later analysis grouped co-occurring TCRs with DBSCAN, adding TCRdist sequence similarity when clustering within HLA-allele-positive subsets. Co-occurrence clustering excluded repertoires with fewer than 30,000 or more than 120,000 public chains, plus five with anomalous nucleotide sharing. TCRdb limited this immuneACCESS table to in-frame rearrangements with V and J called. A share of clones is missing; checked studies link under half to unresolved V genes, and the rest is unexplained. The DNA gave D and trimming, while V, J and clone size come from that table. This sample has about 120,000 clones in its table, and around 81% of those were observed once. 3% to 5% of the sample comes from the top ten.

In total, just over 650 healthy bone marrow donors made up the cohort. Cohort members were all nominally healthy when sampled, although unrecorded immune exposures were likely present. The donor tested CMV seronegative and was one of the 352 seronegative cohort members. A peripheral blood sample was provided by each donor, and peripheral blood mononuclear cells were used for TCR beta sequencing. The Qiagen DNeasy Blood Extraction Kit was used to extract genomic DNA from the blood cell samples. From its cysteine to its phenylalanine, the CDR3 spans 11 amino acids. CDR3 DNA is the only sequence kept; it has 33 bases, read in frame from the first base. The germline ends are 4 bases apart after V is trimmed by 2 bases and J by 7 bases. The germline V gene (reference sequence) yields SEHNR for CDR1 and FQNEAQ for CDR2. Regarding this clone: This clone's antigen is unknown. Base qualities are not at hand, and no much larger clone is one base apart.

The source is a woman aged 25 to 45 in good health and CMV-seronegative. Material for sequencing was PBMCs. The rearrangement combines TRBV7-9 with TRBJ2-3, with no confident D gene call. The bases read TGTGCCAGCAGCTTACATTATACGCAGTATTTT. Translated, it gives CASSLHYTQYF.